This T cell receptor (beta chain) was sequenced during a study of cytomegalovirus exposure and HLA in healthy donors. The overall study: The 110 or so validation repertoires used a platform that matched the one used for the 600 to 750 first-cohort repertoires, as a later analysis reported.

As concerns this clone: Its target is not known.

Study-wide findings and caveats: Reportedly, cytomegalovirus status was diagnosed with high sensitivity and specificity. The study labeled about 160 TCR beta chains cytomegalovirus-associated. In vitro data verified three CMV-associated chains as specific for CMV antigens.

Looked up from germline, CDR1 is SNHLY and CDR2 is FYNNEI. The V gene lost 1 base and the J gene lost 3 bases, with 13 bases spanning the gap. CDR3 length equals 16 residues. Sequencing was performed with immunoSEQ multiplex PCR; in TCRdb, only in-frame clones are kept and a portion is missing. The table has under 400,000 clones, roughly 88% seen once. The sequencing sample was made of PBMCs. The receptor's source is a woman in her late teens or twenties in good health and CMV-seronegative. V gene TRBV2 combines with J gene TRBJ2-1; possible D gene TRBD1, 6 bases. The CDR3 DNA follows: TGTGCCAGCAGTGAAGGGACAGTCGGACACTACAATGAGCAGTTCTTC. It is translated as CASSEGTVGHYNEQFF. Supplemented by reference TRBV2 and TRBJ2-1, the full variable domain reads EPEVTQTPSHQVTQMGQEVILRCVPISNHLYFYWYRQILGQKVEFLVSFYNNEISEKSEIFDDQFSVERPDGSNFTLKIRSTKLEDSAMYFCASSEGTVGHYNEQFFGPGTRLTVL.